This is a list of T cell receptor beta chains from one sample in a study of blood T cell repertoires in COVID-19. Libraries were prepared by immunoSEQ multiplex PCR; TCRdb keeps only in-frame clonotypes and omits some of them. The sample lists 150,000 or so clones; 84% were seen once. Sequencing used peripheral blood. The receptors come from a woman aged 55-75 years with acute or convalescent COVID-19. The CDR3 runs from the conserved cysteine through the conserved F or W. Fields, in order: V gene, clone size, D gene, J gene, CDR3 length, CDR3 protein, CDR3 DNA. D genes are given only for firm matches. A clone size is listed for some rows: how often the clone was seen (once, few, many), or a class if it is expanded.

>TRBV6-5|NA|NA|TRBJ1-4|13
CAGQQNSNEKLFF
TGTGCCGGACAACAGAACTCAAATGAAAAACTGTTTTTT
>TRBV5-4|NA|TRBD1|TRBJ2-2|15
CASSSGTGDTGELFF
TGTGCCAGCAGCTCCGGGACAGGGGACACCGGGGAGCTGTTTTTT
>TRBV28|NA|NA|TRBJ1-6|16
CASSLGGLGYNSPLHF
TGTGCCAGCAGTTTAGGAGGATTGGGATATAATTCACCCCTCCACTTT
>TRBV18|NA|NA|TRBJ2-7|12
CASSPAGNEQYF
TGTGCCAGCTCACCAGCAGGGAACGAGCAGTACTTC
>TRBV10-3|medium-sized|TRBD2|TRBJ2-5|14
CAISDTSDQETQYF
TGTGCCATCAGTGACACTAGCGACCAAGAGACCCAGTACTTC
>TRBV7-3|NA|TRBD1|TRBJ2-2|12
CASKQGTGELFF
TGTGCCAGCAAACAGGGGACCGGGGAGCTGTTTTTT
>TRBV27|NA|NA|TRBJ2-1|12
CASSFTGNEQFF
TGTGCCAGCAGTTTCACGGGGAATGAGCAGTTCTTC
>TRBV6-6|NA|TRBD2|TRBJ2-1|18
CASSQSGRPTKIYNEQFF
TGTGCCAGCAGTCAGAGCGGGAGGCCCACAAAAATTTACAATGAGCAGTTCTTC
>TRBV24-1|NA|NA|TRBJ1-5|12
CATSDDFGPQHF
TGTGCCACCAGTGACGATTTCGGGCCCCAGCATTTT
>TRBV28|NA|NA|TRBJ2-2|15
CASSLWGRNTGELFF
TGTGCCAGCAGTTTATGGGGGAGAAACACCGGGGAGCTGTTTTTT
>TRBV5-5|NA|NA|TRBJ2-5|14
CASSLVSEKETQYF
TGTGCCAGCAGCTTGGTCTCGGAGAAAGAGACCCAGTACTTC
>TRBV7-9|NA|TRBD1|TRBJ1-5|15
CASSPQGAGEQPQHF
TGTGCCAGCAGCCCACAGGGGGCAGGGGAACAGCCCCAGCATTTT
>TRBV5-1|NA|TRBD1|TRBJ1-1|14
CASSGSGTGFQAFF
TGCGCCAGCAGCGGCTCGGGGACAGGGTTTCAGGCTTTCTTT
>TRBV18|once|NA|TRBJ2-6|18
CASSPTVVRSSGANVLTF
TGTGCCAGCTCACCAACGGTCGTAAGATCCTCTGGGGCCAACGTCCTGACTTTC
>TRBV19|NA|TRBD1|TRBJ1-5|15
CASIRTGGAEQPQHF
TGTGCCAGTATCAGGACAGGGGGCGCAGAGCAGCCCCAGCATTTT
>TRBV19|NA|TRBD1|TRBJ2-1|16
CASTPMARGRVNEQFF
TGTGCCAGTACCCCCATGGCCAGGGGGCGCGTCAATGAGCAGTTCTTC
>TRBV6-5|NA|TRBD2|TRBJ2-1|16
CASSYLAGVRDNEQFF
TGTGCCAGCAGTTACTTAGCGGGAGTACGTGACAATGAGCAGTTCTTC
>TRBV3-1/TRBV3-2|NA|TRBD2|TRBJ2-7|19
CASSQSILAGGKSSYEQYF
TGTGCCAGCAGCCAATCTATACTAGCGGGAGGGAAGAGCTCCTACGAGCAGTACTTC
>TRBV6-4|few|TRBD1|TRBJ2-7|13
CASLWTGIGEQYF
TGTGCCAGCCTTTGGACAGGGATCGGCGAGCAGTACTTC
>TRBV5-4|once|TRBD1|TRBJ2-7|14
CASSEGQTYGEQYF
TGTGCCAGCAGCGAGGGACAGACCTACGGCGAGCAGTACTTC
>TRBV7-2|NA|TRBD1|TRBJ1-1|14
CASSTRGPHTEAFF
TGTGCCAGCAGCACCAGGGGGCCTCACACTGAAGCTTTCTTT
>TRBV7-3|NA|NA|TRBJ2-2|16
CASSPNAPGFAGELFF
TGTGCCAGCAGCCCGAATGCGCCCGGGTTCGCCGGGGAGCTGTTTTTT
>TRBV7-6|NA|NA|TRBJ1-2|13
CASTNPANYGYTF
TGTGCCAGCACGAACCCGGCTAACTATGGCTACACCTTC
>TRBV7-9|NA|TRBD1|TRBJ1-6|14
CASSSAGGKSPLHF
TGTGCCAGCAGCTCCGCAGGGGGGAAGTCACCCCTCCACTTT